What follows are 26 T cell receptor beta chains derived from one specimen sequenced in a study of blood T cell repertoires in COVID-19. Some clones are missing from TCRdb's copy, which holds only in-frame ones; the method was immunoSEQ multiplex PCR. The profile shows approximately 200,000 clones, around 80% of them singletons. Input material: peripheral blood. The receptor set was obtained from a woman aged 80 or over with COVID-19, enrolled during active disease.

The rearrangement joins TRBV5-4 to TRBJ2-3; a possible D gene is TRBD2 (6 bases). V lost 7 bases and J lost 5, with 17 bases in between. This CDR3 spans 14 amino acids. Per germline, CDR1 SGHNT and CDR2 YYREEE (reference sequence). The CDR3 here is CASGDSAPQDTQYF. The CDR3 coding sequence is TGTGCCAGCGGGGACTCCGCGCCTCAAGATACGCAGTATTTT. Using reference TRBV5-4 and TRBJ2-3 for the parts outside the CDR3, the full variable domain is ETGVTQSPTHLIKTRGQQVTLRCSSQSGHNTVSWYQQALGQGPQFIFQYYREEENGRGNFPPRFSGLQFPNYSSELNVNALELDDSALYLCASGDSAPQDTQYFGPGTRLTVL.

The rearrangement links TRBV9 to TRBJ2-7, with 8 bases that match TRBD2. Germline loops: CDR1 SGDLS, CDR2 YYNGEE. This CDR3 region has 14 residues. The J segment lost 2 bases and the V segment lost 0 bases, leaving 1 base of the junction unmatched. CDR3 in DNA: TGTGCCAGCAGCGTAGGAGCGGGGGCCTACGAGCAGTACTTC. Encoded protein: CASSVGAGAYEQYF.

V gene TRBV7-9 combines with J gene TRBJ2-1; D gene unclear. Germline assignment: CDR1 SEHNR and CDR2 FQNEAQ (reference sequence). V was pared by 0 bases and J by 3 bases, with 3 bases between. The length of the CDR3 is 13 residues. The CDR3 sequence is CASSLALYNEQFF. For the CDR3, the DNA is TGTGCCAGCAGCTTAGCCCTCTACAATGAGCAGTTCTTC.

This chain links TRBV29-1 with TRBJ1-1; D is unresolved. Germline assignment: CDR1 SQVTM and CDR2 ANQGSEA. This CDR3 spans 10 amino acids. Trimming removed 7 bases at V and 5 bases at J, with 8 bases between. CDR3 loop: CSAGGTEAFF. The CDR3 region has the DNA TGCAGCGCCGGAGGGACTGAAGCTTTCTTT. Full variable domain (remainder filled in from reference TRBV29-1 and TRBJ1-1): SAVISQKPSRDICQRGTSLTIQCQVDSQVTMMFWYRQQPGQSLTLIATANQGSEATYESGFVIDKFPISRPNLTFSTLTVSNMSPEDSSIYLCSAGGTEAFFGQGTRLTVV.

The chain couples TRBV2 to TRBJ2-3; 10 bases align to TRBD1. V was pared by 6 bases and J by 0 bases, with 6 bases of the junction left unmatched. This CDR3 has 16 residues. CDR1 SNHLY and CDR2 FYNNEI come from the germline V gene. The CDR3 reads CASRGGQGFSTDTQYF. CDR3 nucleotide sequence: TGTGCCAGCAGGGGGGGACAGGGGTTTAGCACAGATACGCAGTATTTT.

This clone was detected only once. The V and J genes are TRBV6-5 and TRBJ2-7, with TRBD1 matching over 7 bases. Germline CDR1 MNHEY, CDR2 SVGAGI. Trimming removed 8 bases from V and 2 bases from J; junction bases left unmatched: 3. The CDR3 length is 12 residues. The CDR3 sequence: CASRQGTYEQYF. The CDR3 DNA reads as TGTGCCAGCCGACAGGGAACCTACGAGCAGTACTTC.

This clone came up a few times. The V gene is TRBV28, the J gene TRBJ1-2, with a weak D call TRBD1 (5 bases). The CDR3 consists of 13 residues. V dropped 2 bases and J dropped 4 bases, with 8 bases sitting between them. Germline CDR1 MDHEN, CDR2 SYDVKM. The CDR3 DNA follows: TGTGCCAGCAGTTTAAAAGGGGCCTATGGCTACACCTTC. Amino acids: CASSLKGAYGYTF.

The V gene is TRBV6-2 or TRBV6-3, the J gene TRBJ2-3, with D maybe TRBD1 (5 bases). V was clipped by 2 bases and J by 4 bases, with 13 bases between them. Germline V gene sequence: CDR1 MNHEY, CDR2 SVGEGT. This CDR3 comprises 15 residues. For the CDR3, the DNA is TGTGCCAGCAGTTACACTGACAGACCGGCAGATACGCAGTATTTT. It yields the protein CASSYTDRPADTQYF.

The chain links TRBV9 to TRBJ2-3; D is unclear. The CDR3 has 15 amino acids. Per the germline V gene, CDR1 is SGDLS and CDR2 is YYNGEE. Trimming removed 0 bases at V and 0 bases at J, with 8 bases between. CDR3 coding DNA: TGTGCCAGCAGCGTAGCTTCTACTAGCACAGATACGCAGTATTTT. Translating it yields CASSVASTSTDTQYF.

V is TRBV30 and J is TRBJ1-6; D perhaps matches TRBD1 (5 bases). Trimming stripped 3 bases from V and 9 bases from J, with 9 bases between. Germline loops: CDR1 GTSNPN, CDR2 SVGIG (reference sequence). The CDR3 is made up of 12 amino acids. The CDR3, as DNA: TGTGCCTGGAGGGGCGGGGGTTCACCCCTCCACTTT. Translation gives CAWRGGGSPLHF.

This chain connects TRBV7-9 to TRBJ1-1, with a weak D call TRBD1 (6 bases). V lost 5 bases and J lost 11, with 24 bases in between. CDR1 and CDR2 from the germline V gene are SEHNR and FQNEAQ (reference sequence). This CDR3 has 15 amino acids. For the CDR3, the DNA is TGTGCCAGCAGCCCTAAGACAGGCCTTTTTCCGGAGGCTTTCTTT. Translated: CASSPKTGLFPEAFF.

The CDR3: CASSLSQGSYNEQFF. The DNA for the CDR3 is TGTGCCAGCAGCTTATCTCAGGGCTCCTACAATGAGCAGTTCTTC. This chain joins TRBV7-8 and TRBJ2-1; tentatively, D is TRBD1 (5 bases). This CDR3 is 15 amino acids long. Germline CDR1 is SGHVS and CDR2 is FQNEAQ. Trimming removed 2 bases at V and 0 bases at J, with 8 bases between.

The CDR3 sequence: CASSFGSKPQHF. The CDR3 DNA reads TGTGCCAGCAGTTTTGGGAGCAAGCCCCAGCATTTT. This chain uses TRBV28 with TRBJ1-5; D unresolved. Germline V gene sequence: CDR1 MDHEN, CDR2 SYDVKM. The CDR3 extends over 12 amino acids. The V gene lost 3 bases and the J gene lost 8 bases, with 8 bases spanning the gap.

In this sample, this clone turned up once. The chain joins TRBV18 to TRBJ1-3, with 7 bases identical to TRBD1. With 1 base clipped from V and 3 bases from J, the junction kept 3 bases outside the gene matches. Germline-derived CDR1 and CDR2 are KGHSH and LQKENI. This CDR3 spans 15 amino acids. This CDR3 is CASSPQGASGNTIYF. The CDR3 nucleotides read TGTGCCAGCTCACCACAGGGGGCGAGTGGAAACACCATATATTTT.

The genes are TRBV5-1 and TRBJ1-1, with D possibly TRBD1 on 6 matching bases. The germline gives CDR1 SGHRS, CDR2 YFSETQ. There are 12 residues in the CDR3. V was pared by 8 bases and J by 1 base, with 9 bases between. DNA of the CDR3: TGCGCCAGTGGGGGACAGAACACTGAAGCTTTCTTT. Protein product: CASGGQNTEAFF. The full variable domain, its missing parts supplied by reference TRBV5-1 and TRBJ1-1, is KAGVTQTPRYLIKTRGQQVTLSCSPISGHRSVSWYQQTPGQGLQFLFEYFSETQRNKGNFPGRFSGRQFSNSRSEMNVSTLELGDSALYLCASGGQNTEAFFGQGTRLTVV.

The chain combines TRBV30 with TRBJ2-3; D is unresolved. The CDR3 runs 14 residues. The V end was cut by 2 bases, the J end by 0 bases, with 9 bases between. The germline CDR1 and CDR2 sequences are GTSNPN and SVGIG (reference sequence). The CDR3 protein is CAWSLVPSTDTQYF. As DNA, the CDR3 is TGTGCCTGGAGTTTAGTCCCTAGCACAGATACGCAGTATTTT.

The rearrangement uses TRBV12-5 and TRBJ1-1; 9 nucleotides match TRBD1. Germline CDR1 is LGHNT and CDR2 is FRNRAP. The CDR3 has 15 amino acids. Trimming removed 7 bases from V and 9 bases from J; junction bases left unmatched: 15. The CDR3 sequence: CASAPTTGGSSKAFF. CDR3 in DNA: TGTGCTAGTGCCCCCACGACAGGGGGTAGTTCTAAAGCTTTCTTT.

CDR3 DNA: TGCGCCAGCAGCTATATTCTCAGGGGACCCCTCCACTTT. This codes for CASSYILRGPLHF. The rearrangement joins TRBV5-1 to TRBJ1-6; possibly TRBD1 for D (6 bases). Trimming removed 3 bases at V and 12 bases at J, with 13 bases between. This CDR3 region has 13 residues. The germline V gene encodes CDR1 SGHRS and CDR2 YFSETQ.

V and J are TRBV5-1 and TRBJ1-2; 9 nucleotides align to TRBD1. The CDR3 has 14 amino acids. CDR1 is SGHRS and CDR2 is YFSETQ in the germline V gene. Germline trimming cut 1 base from V and 8 bases from J; bases unmatched to any gene: 6. In DNA form, the CDR3 reads TGCGCCAGCAGCTTGTCGGGACAGGGTGAGGGCTACACCTTC. It yields the protein CASSLSGQGEGYTF.

The chain combines TRBV5-1 with TRBJ2-7; 12 nucleotides line up with TRBD2. The CDR3 is 15 amino acids. Germline values: CDR1 SGHRS, CDR2 YFSETQ. With 2 bases clipped from V and 5 bases from J, the junction kept 5 bases outside the gene matches. CDR3 loop: CASSFRLAGVHEQYF. For the CDR3, the DNA is TGCGCCAGCAGCTTCCGACTAGCGGGGGTCCACGAGCAGTACTTC. Full variable domain (missing parts from reference TRBV5-1 and TRBJ2-7): KAGVTQTPRYLIKTRGQQVTLSCSPISGHRSVSWYQQTPGQGLQFLFEYFSETQRNKGNFPGRFSGRQFSNSRSEMNVSTLELGDSALYLCASSFRLAGVHEQYFGPGTRLTVT.

In nucleotides, the CDR3 is TGCGCCAGCAGCCCCGTCGGAGTTGAAGCTTTCTTT. Protein product: CASSPVGVEAFF. The J gene is TRBJ1-1, the V gene TRBV4-3; D gene unclear. The ends were cut back, 4 bases at V and 7 bases at J, with 10 bases in the middle. This CDR3 spans 12 amino acids. Germline-derived CDR1 and CDR2 are LGHNA and YSLEER.

CDR3 protein: CASSVQGQGTYNEQFF. CDR3 in DNA: TGTGCCAGCAGCGTACAGGGACAGGGAACCTACAATGAGCAGTTCTTC. V and J are TRBV9 and TRBJ2-1, with 9 bases matching TRBD1. This CDR3 is built from 16 residues. V was clipped by 1 base and J by 2 bases; unmatched bases: 4. Germline CDR1 reads SGDLS; CDR2 reads YYNGEE.

V gene TRBV6-5 combines with J gene TRBJ1-5, with 11 nucleotides matching TRBD1. This CDR3 comprises 15 residues. Unmatched junction bases numbered 7, after V lost 7 bases and J lost 5 bases. The V gene's germline CDR1 is MNHEY and CDR2 SVGAGI. In DNA form, the CDR3 reads TGTGCCAGCATATCCGGGACAGGGGGGGATCAGCCCCAGCATTTT. Encoded protein: CASISGTGGDQPQHF.

This rearrangement joins TRBV19 to TRBJ1-4; a weak D match, TRBD1 (5 bases). Per the germline V gene, CDR1 is LNHDA and CDR2 is SQIVND (reference sequence). This CDR3 region has 19 residues. The ends were cut back, 0 bases at V and 2 bases at J, with 19 bases in the middle. The CDR3 reads CASSIDGTQGSGTNEKLFF. In DNA form, the CDR3 reads TGTGCCAGTAGTATAGATGGGACTCAAGGATCGGGGACTAATGAAAAACTGTTTTTT.

This clone was recorded once. The chain uses TRBV5-1 and TRBJ1-4, with D possibly being TRBD1 (6 bases). CDR3 length equals 14 residues. Trimming shortened V by 4 bases and J by 2 bases, and 9 bases separated the two germline ends. Germline V gene lookup returns CDR1 SGHRS and CDR2 YFSETQ. The DNA for the CDR3 is TGCGCCAGCAGCGTGGACAGTACTAATGAAAAACTGTTTTTT. The encoded protein is CASSVDSTNEKLFF.

The chain recombines TRBV2 with TRBJ1-1; 9 nucleotides align to TRBD1. The CDR3 runs 14 residues. The germline gives CDR1 SNHLY, CDR2 FYNNEI. V was pared by 7 bases and J by 5 bases, with 8 bases of the junction left unmatched. CDR3 sequence (DNA): TGTGCCAGCACCATAGACAGGGGGGTAACTGAAGCTTTCTTT. Its translation: CASTIDRGVTEAFF.